These 26 T cell receptor beta chains were sequenced from one sample in a study of sequential checkpoint blockade in melanoma. Sample treatment: randomized to nivolumab then ipilimumab (arm A) or the reverse (arm B). TCRdb's copy holds only in-frame clones and misses some; the assay was immunoSEQ multiplex PCR. The sample carries just over 7,000 clones, 20% to 25% recorded once. The material sequenced was tumor tissue (inferred from file names), taken from a patient given nivolumab and ipilimumab in sequence. The origin of the receptors is a human donor with melanoma.

The genes are TRBV29-1 and TRBJ2-1, with 7 bases matching TRBD1. The CDR3 loop spans 15 amino acids. Looked up from germline, CDR1 is SQVTM and CDR2 is ANQGSEA. V trimming: 5 bases; J trimming: 2 bases; junction bases outside the gene matches: 9. The CDR3: CSVPPYRGTYNEQFF. The CDR3 DNA follows: TGCAGCGTTCCACCCTACAGGGGTACCTACAATGAGCAGTTCTTC.

The chain recombines TRBV6-8 with TRBJ1-5; D gene ambiguous. The length of the CDR3 is 13 residues. V was cut by 10 bases and J by 0 bases, with 10 bases left in between. Germline V gene sequence: CDR1 MNHGY, CDR2 SAAAGT. CDR3 sequence: CAISSHSNQPQHF. Written as DNA, the CDR3 is TGTGCCATCAGCTCACATAGCAATCAGCCCCAGCATTTT.

The chain carries TRBV18 and TRBJ2-6; D not resolved. This CDR3 comprises 15 residues. V was clipped by 1 base and J by 0 bases, with 4 bases between them. Germline V CDR1 and CDR2: KGHSH, LQKENI. This CDR3 is CASSPRSSGANVLTF. The DNA of the CDR3 is TGTGCCAGCTCACCACGGAGCTCTGGGGCCAACGTCCTGACTTTC.

The gene calls are TRBV19 and TRBJ2-3; D remains unclear. Germline assignment: CDR1 LNHDA and CDR2 SQIVND (reference sequence). The CDR3 is made up of 12 amino acids. V dropped 9 bases and J dropped 4 bases, with 11 bases sitting between them. The CDR3 DNA follows: TGTGCCAGCGAAGGTTTCTCAGATACGCAGTATTTT. Translated: CASEGFSDTQYF.

V and J are TRBV11-3 and TRBJ2-5; possibly TRBD1 for D (5 bases). V gave up 1 base and J gave up 4 bases, with 16 bases separating them. Germline lookup yields CDR1 SGHNT and CDR2 YENEEA. The CDR3 has 16 amino acids. The CDR3 DNA sequence: TGTGCCAGCAGCTTAGTTTTTGTAGGGGCCGGAGAGACCCAGTACTTC. Translation: CASSLVFVGAGETQYF.

This sequence joins TRBV12-5 and TRBJ2-1; 9 nucleotides agree with TRBD2. The CDR3 runs 16 residues. V was clipped by 5 bases and J by 3 bases; unmatched bases: 8. Germline CDR1 LGHNT, CDR2 FRNRAP. The CDR3 region is CASGSPRTSDYNEQFF. In DNA, the CDR3 is TGTGCTAGTGGTAGCCCGCGGACTAGCGACTACAATGAGCAGTTCTTC.

V usage is TRBV19 and J usage is TRBJ2-1; maybe TRBD2 (7 bases). The length of the CDR3 is 15 residues. Germline V gene data show CDR1 as LNHDA and CDR2 as SQIVND (reference sequence). V lost 3 bases and J lost 2, with 11 bases in between. CDR3 nucleotide sequence: TGTGCCAGTAGTATGGGGGGGGGCACCTACAATGAGCAGTTCTTC. Translating gives CASSMGGGTYNEQFF.

The J gene is TRBJ2-7, the V gene TRBV6-8; TRBD2 is a possible D gene (5 bases). The CDR3 spans 15 residues. V lost 6 bases to trimming and J lost 6 bases, with 21 bases between them. CDR1 MNHGY and CDR2 SAAAGT come from the germline V gene. The CDR3 region is CASRNLAGRDAEQYF. In DNA, the CDR3 is TGTGCCAGCAGGAATCTAGCTGGAAGAGATGCCGAGCAGTACTTC.

This clone was observed at least ten times. This chain uses TRBV7-1 with TRBJ1-6, with unresolved D. TRBV7-1 is designated an ORF whose function remains uncertain. There are 15 residues in the CDR3. The V end lost 5 bases, the J end lost 6 bases, and 14 bases lay between the germline ends. CDR3 in DNA: TGTGCCAGCAGCGACCGGGGAAGCGGTAATTCACCCCTCCACTTT. It translates to CASSDRGSGNSPLHF.

The sample holds a few counts of this clone. J is TRBJ1-6 and V is TRBV6-8; no firm D call. CDR3 length: 15 amino acids. Germline CDR1 is MNHGY and CDR2 is SAAAGT. The germline V and J ends were trimmed by 0 bases and 5 bases, with 8 bases remaining between them. The CDR3 loop reads CASSYSHLNNSPLHF. The CDR3 coding sequence is TGTGCCAGCAGTTACTCACACCTAAATAATTCACCCCTCCACTTT.

The rearrangement joins TRBV2 to TRBJ1-2; D is perhaps TRBD1 (6 bases). CDR3 length equals 12 residues. Germline assignment: CDR1 SNHLY and CDR2 FYNNEI. Trimming left V 6 bases short and J 5 bases short, with 10 bases between. CDR3 sequence: CASRGGSYGYTF. CDR3 nucleotides: TGTGCCAGCAGGGGGGGCTCATATGGCTACACCTTC.

The chain combines TRBV10-2 with TRBJ2-1, with TRBD1 matching 8 bases. V shed 6 bases, J shed 6 bases, and the junction held 4 bases outside the gene matches. Germline V CDR1 and CDR2: WSHSY, SAAADI. The CDR3 contains 13 residues. CDR3 sequence: CASRDREVNEQFF. The CDR3 bases are TGCGCCAGCAGGGACAGGGAGGTCAATGAGCAGTTCTTC.

The chain combines TRBV30 with TRBJ1-6; D is undetermined. Per germline, CDR1 GTSNPN and CDR2 SVGIG (reference sequence). The CDR3 runs 13 residues. V lost 3 bases, J lost 5 bases, and 8 bases lay in between. Here the CDR3 reads CAWSRQDNSPLHF. The CDR3 bases are TGTGCCTGGAGCCGTCAAGATAATTCACCCCTCCACTTT.

V usage is TRBV6-8 and J usage is TRBJ1-2; no definite D call. This CDR3 has 14 amino acids. Deletions cut 2 bases from V and 1 base from J, with 8 bases between. CDR1 is MNHGY, CDR2 SAAAGT, per germline. The CDR3 protein is CASSYITVNYGYTF. The CDR3, as DNA: TGTGCCAGCAGTTACATTACAGTTAACTATGGCTACACCTTC.

This clone showed up just a few times. The chain is built from TRBV2 and TRBJ2-7; TRBD1 is a possible D gene (6 bases). CDR1 is SNHLY and CDR2 is FYNNEI in the germline V gene. Trimming removed 6 bases from V and 3 bases from J, with 15 bases in between. CDR3 length equals 14 residues. CDR3 DNA sequence: TGTGCCAGCAGAGATACAGGGTATGGCTACGAGCAGTACTTC. Translation: CASRDTGYGYEQYF.

This clone showed up many times. The junction shows a germline mismatch at one end, possibly a read error. CDR3 region: CASSDSSAVTDTQYF. The DNA of the CDR3 is TGTGCCAGCAGTGACTCCTCGGCCGTCACAGATACGCAGTATTTT. This chain connects TRBV6-8 to TRBJ2-3; no clear D gene. Germline CDR1 and CDR2: MNHGY and SAAAGT. The CDR3 loop spans 15 amino acids.

This clone occurred many times. This chain connects TRBV11-3 to TRBJ1-1, with 7 bases identical to TRBD1. V was pared by 3 bases and J by 1 base, with 2 bases of the junction left unmatched. Germline lookup yields CDR1 SGHNT and CDR2 YENEEA. The CDR3 spans 14 residues. In DNA form, the CDR3 reads TGTGCCAGCAGCTTTGACAGGGCGAACACTGAAGCTTTCTTT. It yields the protein CASSFDRANTEAFF.

This clone was recorded many times. The chain links TRBV9 to TRBJ2-3; unclear D gene. This CDR3 region has 13 residues. The germline V gene has CDR1 SGDLS and CDR2 YYNGEE. V was pared by 0 bases and J by 5 bases, with 7 bases between. CDR3 DNA: TGTGCCAGCAGCGTAGAGTGGGAAGATACGCAGTATTTT. Its translation: CASSVEWEDTQYF.

The chain uses TRBV4-1 and TRBJ2-1; 9 bases align to TRBD1. CDR1 is MGHRA, CDR2 YSYEKL, per germline. The J segment lost 3 bases and the V segment lost 2 bases, leaving 8 bases of the junction unmatched. CDR3 size: 17 residues. CDR3 nucleotides: TGCGCCAGCAGCCAACTCCCCGCGGGACAGGGCTACAATGAGCAGTTCTTC. Translation: CASSQLPAGQGYNEQFF.

In this sample, this clone is medium-sized. The chain has TRBV6-8 and TRBJ2-3; TRBD2 aligns across 9 bases. J was trimmed by 4 bases and V by 4 bases; bases with no gene match: 6. The V gene's germline CDR1 is MNHGY and CDR2 SAAAGT. The CDR3 is 15 amino acids. The CDR3 bases are TGTGCCAGCAGTTCCACAGCGGGGGGCGCAGATACGCAGTATTTT. Its protein is CASSSTAGGADTQYF.

This chain links TRBV30 with TRBJ2-6, with 8 bases aligning to TRBD1. This CDR3 contains 17 residues. Trimming cost V 3 bases and J 3 bases; bases outside gene matches: 10. Germline assignment: CDR1 GTSNPN and CDR2 SVGIG (reference sequence). The CDR3 spells CAWRGDRRTHGANVLTF. The CDR3 DNA follows: TGTGCCTGGAGAGGGGACAGGCGAACTCATGGGGCCAACGTCCTGACTTTC. Drawing the rest from reference TRBV30 and TRBJ2-6, the complete variable domain is SQTIHQWPATLVQPVGSPLSLECTVEGTSNPNLYWYRQAAGRGLQLLFYSVGIGQISSEVPQNLSASRPQDRQFILSSKKLLLSDSGFYLCAWRGDRRTHGANVLTFGAGSRLTVL.

This clone was counted only a few times. J is TRBJ2-1 and V is TRBV23-1, with TRBD1 matching 7 bases. TRBV23-1 falls under the ORF class, with uncertain function. Trimming at V came to 6 bases and at J to 2 bases, leaving 7 bases not matched to a gene. This CDR3 region has 15 residues. The CDR3 DNA reads as TGCGCCAGCAGCTCACCGGGACAGACCTACAATGAGCAGTTCTTC. This codes for CASSSPGQTYNEQFF.

J is TRBJ2-5 and V is TRBV18, with D unresolved. This CDR3 spans 13 amino acids. V shed 2 bases and J shed 5 bases, with 9 bases lying between them. The germline gives CDR1 KGHSH, CDR2 LQKENI. The CDR3 reads CASSPRSVETQYF. Here the CDR3 DNA reads TGTGCCAGCTCACCAAGGTCAGTGGAGACCCAGTACTTC.

The chain carries TRBV9 and TRBJ1-1, with a tentative D call TRBD1 (6 bases). Germline V gives CDR1 SGDLS, CDR2 YYNGEE. Trimming took off 5 bases at V and 5 bases at J, with 16 bases between the two ends. The CDR3 loop spans 14 amino acids. The CDR3 here is CASSEQGIRTEAFF. CDR3 nucleotide sequence: TGTGCCAGCAGTGAGCAGGGGATACGGACTGAAGCTTTCTTT.

A few counts support this clone. The V call is TRBV15, the J call TRBJ1-1; D is uncertain. Germline loops: CDR1 LNHNV, CDR2 YYDKDF (reference sequence). Trimming took off 6 bases at V and 0 bases at J, with 8 bases between the two ends. The CDR3 has 13 amino acids. This CDR3 is CATRTSMNTEAFF. The CDR3 nucleotides read TGTGCCACCAGGACTTCAATGAACACTGAAGCTTTCTTT.

This rearrangement joins TRBV12-5 to TRBJ2-4, with D tentatively TRBD1 or TRBD2 (5 bases each). The CDR3 has 16 amino acids. Per germline, CDR1 LGHNT and CDR2 FRNRAP. This chain's CDR3 is CASDGGPDPAKNIQYF. In DNA, the CDR3 is TGTGCCAGCGATGGGGGTCCGGACCCAGCCAAAAACATTCAGTACTTC.